These T cell receptor beta chains were read from a single sample in a study of identical twins. TCRdb re-called the 5' RACE reads through MiXCR, storing one row per CDR3 protein. The sample shows about 660,000 distinct CDR3 sequences, over 8.5% of them seen only once. These sequences were also reported in another study, on yellow fever vaccine responses in identical twins.

The sequenced material came from PBMCs. Receptors were obtained from a woman aged 18-30 years in good health. Both conserved end residues are trimmed from each CDR3. D genes are given only for firm matches.

j_gene: TRBJ2-5
v_gene: TRBV12-3/TRBV12-4
len: 11
d_gene: .
CDR3aa: ASSLRREEAQY

j_gene: TRBJ2-3
v_gene: TRBV6-1
len: 13
d_gene: TRBD1
CDR3aa: ASRPRTGGTDTQY

j_gene: TRBJ2-1
v_gene: TRBV12-3/TRBV12-4
len: 12
d_gene: TRBD2
CDR3aa: ASSYRAGVYEQF

j_gene: TRBJ2-5
v_gene: TRBV7-9
len: 12
d_gene: .
CDR3aa: ASSPRGSWETQY

j_gene: TRBJ2-5
v_gene: TRBV12-3/TRBV12-4
len: 14
d_gene: TRBD1
CDR3aa: ASSSPTGGSKETQY

j_gene: TRBJ2-1
v_gene: TRBV7-9
len: 11
d_gene: .
CDR3aa: ASSLVTHNEQF

j_gene: TRBJ2-4
v_gene: TRBV19
len: 13
d_gene: TRBD1
CDR3aa: ASSNRQGGGNIQY

j_gene: TRBJ2-3
v_gene: TRBV7-9
len: 14
d_gene: TRBD2
CDR3aa: ASSPAGGLKTDTQY

j_gene: TRBJ2-5
v_gene: TRBV12-3/TRBV12-4
len: 14
d_gene: TRBD1
CDR3aa: ASSPAGRGREETQY

j_gene: TRBJ2-7
v_gene: TRBV11-2
len: 13
d_gene: .
CDR3aa: ASTREEGSSYEQY

j_gene: TRBJ2-1
v_gene: TRBV24-1
len: 14
d_gene: .
CDR3aa: ATSDQQGWRVNEQF

j_gene: TRBJ2-6
v_gene: TRBV6-5
len: 16
d_gene: .
CDR3aa: ASSYSLRGDSGANVLT

j_gene: TRBJ2-7
v_gene: TRBV6-1
len: 13
d_gene: TRBD2
CDR3aa: ASRPTSGRFDEQY

j_gene: TRBJ2-7
v_gene: TRBV5-1
len: 11
d_gene: TRBD2
CDR3aa: ASSPGGRDEQY

j_gene: TRBJ2-1
v_gene: TRBV12-3/TRBV12-4
len: 12
d_gene: TRBD2
CDR3aa: ASQLAGGVTEQF

j_gene: TRBJ2-7
v_gene: TRBV18
len: 13
d_gene: .
CDR3aa: ASSSGLLESYEQY

j_gene: TRBJ2-3
v_gene: TRBV29-1
len: 10
d_gene: .
CDR3aa: SVEENTDTQY

j_gene: TRBJ2-1
v_gene: TRBV28
len: 13
d_gene: TRBD1
CDR3aa: ASSQTGVVSNEQF

j_gene: TRBJ2-1
v_gene: TRBV5-1
len: 15
d_gene: TRBD2
CDR3aa: ASSLGKTSGNYNEQF

j_gene: TRBJ2-5
v_gene: TRBV10-3
len: 13
d_gene: TRBD2
CDR3aa: AISGGGGSQETQY

j_gene: TRBJ1-2
v_gene: TRBV6-9
len: 11
d_gene: .
CDR3aa: ASSFYRLYGYT

j_gene: TRBJ2-1
v_gene: TRBV6-2/TRBV6-3
len: 11
d_gene: .
CDR3aa: ASSYSARNEQF

j_gene: TRBJ2-1
v_gene: TRBV11-3
len: 12
d_gene: .
CDR3aa: ASSLDQPYNEQF

j_gene: TRBJ1-2
v_gene: TRBV3-1
len: 9
d_gene: .
CDR3aa: ASSLGSRYT

j_gene: TRBJ2-1
v_gene: TRBV7-9
len: 12
d_gene: TRBD2
CDR3aa: ASSFSGGINEQF

j_gene: TRBJ1-3
v_gene: TRBV4-3
len: 13
d_gene: TRBD1
CDR3aa: ASSQDWDSGNTIY

j_gene: TRBJ2-1
v_gene: TRBV11-2
len: 15
d_gene: TRBD2
CDR3aa: ASSLARTSGGAQEQF